This T cell receptor beta chain was documented in a study of blood T cell repertoires in COVID-19. Germline CDR1 reads LNHDA; CDR2 reads SQIVND (reference sequence). CDR3 size: 14 residues. V gave up 6 bases and J gave up 7 bases; unmatched junction bases: 6. Seattle participants joined during active infection and were tracked over time. Original data processing: Cell counts per sample came from amplifying reference gene primers. Profiled with immunoSEQ multiplex PCR; TCRdb holds only in-frame clones, not every one. The V and J calls and the clone size are those of that table, but D and trimming were determined from the DNA. The table lists over 250,000 clones, 86% of them singletons, with roughly 13% in the top ten.

The chain links TRBV19 to TRBJ1-5, with TRBD1 identical over 10 bases. The TCR comes from a woman in her seventies with COVID-19, enrolled during active disease. The sample taken for sequencing was peripheral blood. As DNA, the CDR3 is TGTGCCAGTAGCCCCGGGACAGGGGTACAGCCCCAGCATTTT. Translating it yields CASSPGTGVQPQHF.